A selection of T cell receptor beta chains follows, all from one sample in a study of blood T cell repertoires in COVID-19. This table comes from immunoSEQ multiplex PCR, and its TCRdb copy is limited to in-frame clones, with some not included. The sample records under 85,000 clones, roughly 86% being singletons. The sequenced sample consisted of peripheral blood. The source of these receptors is a human donor in a cohort sampled during active COVID-19. The CDR3 runs from the conserved cysteine through the conserved F or W. D genes are given only for firm matches. The size of a clone is reported for some rows only, either as once, few or many, or as a class for expanded clones.

j_gene: TRBJ1-5; abundance: NA; d_gene: NA; v_gene: TRBV28; CDR3nt: TGTGCCAGCAGAACGGGGGGAGGCAATCAGCCCCAGCATTTT; CDR3aa: CASRTGGGNQPQHF
j_gene: TRBJ2-5; abundance: NA; d_gene: TRBD2; v_gene: TRBV5-8; CDR3nt: TGTGCCAGCAGCCCAGGACTAGCGGGAGAACAAGAGACCCAGTACTTC; CDR3aa: CASSPGLAGEQETQYF
j_gene: TRBJ1-5; abundance: NA; d_gene: NA; v_gene: TRBV28; CDR3nt: TGTGCCACCACCCTGGGGTTCGGGACCCAGCATTTT; CDR3aa: CATTLGFGTQHF
j_gene: TRBJ1-5; abundance: once; d_gene: TRBD1; v_gene: TRBV30; CDR3nt: TGTGCCTGGAGGGGACAGGGTCCCGGGTCCCAGCATTTT; CDR3aa: CAWRGQGPGSQHF
j_gene: TRBJ2-2; abundance: NA; d_gene: NA; v_gene: TRBV7-6; CDR3nt: TGTGCCACACAAGGGGAAACCGGGGAGCTGTTTTTT; CDR3aa: CATQGETGELFF
j_gene: TRBJ1-4; abundance: NA; d_gene: NA; v_gene: TRBV6-6; CDR3nt: TGTGCCAGCAGACCGAGGACAGATAAAAATGAAAAACTGTTTTTT; CDR3aa: CASRPRTDKNEKLFF
j_gene: TRBJ1-2; abundance: NA; d_gene: NA; v_gene: TRBV18; CDR3nt: TGTGCCAGCTCACCAAGTGAGACAGCCTATGGCTACACCTTC; CDR3aa: CASSPSETAYGYTF
j_gene: TRBJ2-5; abundance: once; d_gene: NA; v_gene: TRBV18; CDR3nt: TGTGCCAGCTCTCTCGGACTCAAAGAGACCCAGTACTTC; CDR3aa: CASSLGLKETQYF
j_gene: TRBJ2-1; abundance: NA; d_gene: TRBD2; v_gene: TRBV5-1; CDR3nt: TGCGCCAGCAGCCCGGCGGGGGTGCCACCCAATGAGCAGTTCTTC; CDR3aa: CASSPAGVPPNEQFF
j_gene: TRBJ2-5; abundance: NA; d_gene: NA; v_gene: TRBV7-9; CDR3nt: TGTGCCAGCAGTCCCGCTAGATCCCGCAGAGAGACCCAGTACTTC; CDR3aa: CASSPARSRRETQYF
j_gene: TRBJ1-6; abundance: NA; d_gene: NA; v_gene: TRBV6-6; CDR3nt: TGTGCCAGCAGTCCCTCGAGAGGGCCCGCAGCCGATTCACCCCTCCACTTT; CDR3aa: CASSPSRGPAADSPLHF
j_gene: TRBJ2-3; abundance: NA; d_gene: NA; v_gene: TRBV5-4; CDR3nt: TGTGCCTCACAGGGGGGGTTTACAGATACGCAGTATTTT; CDR3aa: CASQGGFTDTQYF
j_gene: TRBJ1-6; abundance: NA; d_gene: TRBD1; v_gene: TRBV15; CDR3nt: TGTGCCACCAGCAGAGAGGGACAGTCAGATTCACCCCTCCACTTT; CDR3aa: CATSREGQSDSPLHF
j_gene: TRBJ2-2; abundance: NA; d_gene: TRBD1; v_gene: TRBV19; CDR3nt: TGTGCCAGTAGTATTGCAGGGGGGAACACCGGGGAGCTGTTTTTT; CDR3aa: CASSIAGGNTGELFF
j_gene: TRBJ2-2; abundance: NA; d_gene: TRBD1; v_gene: TRBV5-1; CDR3nt: TGCGCCAGCAGCCCGGGACAGTACACCGGGGAGCTGTTTTTT; CDR3aa: CASSPGQYTGELFF
j_gene: TRBJ1-2; abundance: NA; d_gene: NA; v_gene: TRBV13; CDR3nt: TGTGCCAGCAGCTTAAGGGGGGGAAATGGCTACACCTTC; CDR3aa: CASSLRGGNGYTF
j_gene: TRBJ2-3; abundance: NA; d_gene: NA; v_gene: TRBV20-1; CDR3nt: TGCAGTGCTAGTTCCAGGGCCAAAGATACGCAGTATTTT; CDR3aa: CSASSRAKDTQYF
j_gene: TRBJ1-2; abundance: NA; d_gene: NA; v_gene: TRBV10-2; CDR3nt: TGCGCCAGCAGCGGACAGCTCGGCTATGGCTACACCTTC; CDR3aa: CASSGQLGYGYTF
j_gene: TRBJ1-6; abundance: NA; d_gene: NA; v_gene: TRBV28; CDR3nt: TGTGCCAGCAGTAGGCCTCGAGGCCTGGGTGGCTCCTATAATTCACCCCTCCACTTT; CDR3aa: CASSRPRGLGGSYNSPLHF
j_gene: TRBJ1-3; abundance: once; d_gene: NA; v_gene: TRBV6-6; CDR3nt: TGTGCCAGCAGTCGCGGGAAGGGTTATTCTCCTCTCTCTGGAAACACCATATATTTT; CDR3aa: CASSRGKGYSPLSGNTIYF
j_gene: TRBJ2-6; abundance: once; d_gene: NA; v_gene: TRBV6-4; CDR3nt: TGTGCCAGCAGTGACAGGGCTCCTAGCCGTTCTGGGGCCAACGTCCTGACTTTC; CDR3aa: CASSDRAPSRSGANVLTF
j_gene: TRBJ1-1; abundance: NA; d_gene: NA; v_gene: TRBV6-1; CDR3nt: TGTGCCAGCAGTGAACAACAAAACACTGAAGCTTTCTTT; CDR3aa: CASSEQQNTEAFF
j_gene: TRBJ2-5; abundance: NA; d_gene: NA; v_gene: TRBV5-4; CDR3nt: TGTGCCAGCAGCTTGGATGCAGGGGCGGTGGAGACCCAGTACTTC; CDR3aa: CASSLDAGAVETQYF
j_gene: TRBJ2-7; abundance: NA; d_gene: TRBD1; v_gene: TRBV19; CDR3nt: TGTGCCAGTAGTCCGGGACAGGGACTCTACGAGCAGTACTTC; CDR3aa: CASSPGQGLYEQYF
j_gene: TRBJ1-4; abundance: medium-sized; d_gene: NA; v_gene: TRBV19; CDR3nt: TGTGCCAGTAGTAACCCCGGGAGCTCTAATGAAAAACTGTTTTTT; CDR3aa: CASSNPGSSNEKLFF
j_gene: TRBJ1-6; abundance: NA; d_gene: NA; v_gene: TRBV30; CDR3nt: TGTGCCACTAACAGCCCCGGGACCTATAATTCACCCCTCCACTTT; CDR3aa: CATNSPGTYNSPLHF
j_gene: TRBJ2-5; abundance: NA; d_gene: NA; v_gene: TRBV10-1; CDR3nt: TGCGCCAGCAGTGCTAGATCGGGGTTGGAGACCCAGTACTTC; CDR3aa: CASSARSGLETQYF
j_gene: TRBJ1-5; abundance: NA; d_gene: NA; v_gene: TRBV6-1; CDR3nt: TGTGCCAGCAGTGAAGTGAGGGATCAGCCCCAGCATTTT; CDR3aa: CASSEVRDQPQHF
j_gene: TRBJ2-1; abundance: NA; d_gene: TRBD2; v_gene: TRBV27; CDR3nt: TGTGCCAGCAGTCCCGGACTAGAGCTCTTGGATGAGCAGTTCTTC; CDR3aa: CASSPGLELLDEQFF
j_gene: TRBJ2-2; abundance: NA; d_gene: TRBD2; v_gene: TRBV28; CDR3nt: TGTGCCAGCAGTTTGGGGGGGAGGAGGGAGCTGTTTTTT; CDR3aa: CASSLGGRRELFF
j_gene: TRBJ2-2; abundance: NA; d_gene: NA; v_gene: TRBV10-3; CDR3nt: TGTGCCATCAGAAACAGGGCTGGGGACACCGGGGAGCTGTTTTTT; CDR3aa: CAIRNRAGDTGELFF
j_gene: TRBJ2-5; abundance: NA; d_gene: TRBD2; v_gene: TRBV18; CDR3nt: TGTGCCAGCTCACCAAGGACTAGTTTGGAGACCCAGTACTTC; CDR3aa: CASSPRTSLETQYF
j_gene: TRBJ1-1; abundance: NA; d_gene: NA; v_gene: TRBV27; CDR3nt: TGTGCCAGCTTCCAAGGGGATACCGGCACTGAAGCTTTCTTT; CDR3aa: CASFQGDTGTEAFF
j_gene: TRBJ2-1; abundance: few; d_gene: TRBD2; v_gene: TRBV6-2/TRBV6-3; CDR3nt: TGTGCCAGCAGCCGCGATAGCGGGGGGAATGAGCAGTTCTTC; CDR3aa: CASSRDSGGNEQFF
j_gene: TRBJ2-7; abundance: few; d_gene: TRBD2; v_gene: TRBV5-5; CDR3nt: TGTGCCAGCAGCTTGGGTCTAGCGGTAACCTACGAGCAGTACTTC; CDR3aa: CASSLGLAVTYEQYF
j_gene: TRBJ2-3; abundance: NA; d_gene: NA; v_gene: TRBV24-1; CDR3nt: TGTGCCACCAGTTCATCCGATGTACAGCTCACAGATACGCAGTATTTT; CDR3aa: CATSSSDVQLTDTQYF
j_gene: TRBJ1-2; abundance: few; d_gene: TRBD1; v_gene: TRBV7-9; CDR3nt: TGTGCCAGCAGCTGGACAGGGGGCGATGGCTACACCTTC; CDR3aa: CASSWTGGDGYTF
j_gene: TRBJ1-1; abundance: NA; d_gene: NA; v_gene: TRBV10-1; CDR3nt: TGCGCCAGCAGTGGACAGCTGAACACTGAAGCTTTCTTT; CDR3aa: CASSGQLNTEAFF
j_gene: TRBJ1-1; abundance: NA; d_gene: NA; v_gene: TRBV29-1; CDR3nt: TGCAACGTTGAAAGCGGGAACACTGAAGCTTTCTTT; CDR3aa: CNVESGNTEAFF
j_gene: TRBJ1-6; abundance: few; d_gene: NA; v_gene: TRBV29-1; CDR3nt: TGCAGCGTTGGGAGCTCCTATAATTCACCCCTCCACTTT; CDR3aa: CSVGSSYNSPLHF
j_gene: TRBJ1-2; abundance: NA; d_gene: NA; v_gene: TRBV7-8; CDR3nt: TGTGCCAGCAGCTTAGCCGGGGGAAGAGGCTACACCTTC; CDR3aa: CASSLAGGRGYTF
j_gene: TRBJ1-2; abundance: NA; d_gene: TRBD1; v_gene: TRBV12-5; CDR3nt: TGTGCTAGTGGGCCCTCGGGACAGCTTCCCCGGGGCTATGGCTACACCTTC; CDR3aa: CASGPSGQLPRGYGYTF